This entry lists 24 T cell receptor beta chains sequenced from one sample in a study of control samples from healthy donors and cancer patients. Assay used: immunoSEQ multiplex PCR; TCRdb lists only in-frame clones, some missing. The top ten clones hold around 1.5% of a sample with fewer than 200,000 clones, around 87% of them seen once. The sample was blood. Receptors originate from a woman in her fifties or sixties in good health.

CDR3 sequence (DNA): TGTGCCAGTAGTATCTCAGGGCCCGGCCTCTATGGCTACACCTTC. Protein: CASSISGPGLYGYTF. V is TRBV19 and J is TRBJ1-2, with D perhaps TRBD1 (5 bases). Germline V lookup: CDR1 LNHDA, CDR2 SQIVND (reference sequence). The CDR3 runs to 15 residues. V lost 3 bases to trimming and J lost 4 bases, with 15 bases between them.

This chain connects TRBV28 to TRBJ2-5; 9 positions agree with TRBD1. CDR3 length: 13 amino acids. The germline gives CDR1 MDHEN, CDR2 SYDVKM. With V trimmed by 6 bases and J by 7 bases, 6 bases remained unmatched. The CDR3: CASSLGQGGTQYF. CDR3 in DNA: TGTGCCAGCAGCCTGGGACAGGGCGGGACCCAGTACTTC.

V and J are TRBV9 and TRBJ2-7; tentatively, D is TRBD1 (5 bases). The CDR3 has 15 residues. V lost 0 bases, J lost 5 bases, and 15 bases lay in between. CDR1 and CDR2 from the germline V gene are SGDLS and YYNGEE. CDR3 nucleotides: TGTGCCAGCAGCGTAGATGGGGCCGGCTGGGACGAGCAGTACTTC. Its protein is CASSVDGAGWDEQYF.

This clone was found once. The chain couples TRBV4-3 to TRBJ2-1, with TRBD1 matching 8 bases. V was clipped by 0 bases and J by 6 bases; unmatched bases: 4. The CDR3 spans 15 residues. Germline CDR1 LGHNA, CDR2 YSLEER. In nucleotides, the CDR3 is TGCGCCAGCAGCCAAGATAGGACAGGGTCCAATGAGCAGTTCTTC. This sequence encodes CASSQDRTGSNEQFF.

V usage is TRBV10-3 and J usage is TRBJ2-4; 10 bases line up with TRBD1. Germline loops: CDR1 ENHRY, CDR2 SYGVKD. Losses at the gene ends were 6 bases for V and 5 bases for J; bases not matched to a gene: 4. The CDR3 totals 14 residues. CDR3 sequence (DNA): TGTGCCATCAGGGCCGGGACAGGGGAAAACATTCAGTACTTC. It translates to CAIRAGTGENIQYF.

CDR3: CASSYWQGAGYTF. CDR3 bases: TGTGCCAGCAGTTACTGGCAGGGAGCGGGCTACACCTTC. The chain carries TRBV6-2 or TRBV6-3 and TRBJ1-2, with D possibly TRBD1 on 5 matching bases. V lost 1 base and J 8 bases, leaving 11 bases between the germline ends. CDR3 size: 13 residues. Germline CDR1 reads MNHEY; CDR2 reads SVGEGT.

CDR3 amino acids: CASSHPLTEAFF. CDR3 DNA sequence: TGTGCCAGCAGCCACCCATTGACTGAAGCTTTCTTT. The chain couples TRBV14 to TRBJ1-1; no clear D. Trimming left V 3 bases short and J 5 bases short, with 7 bases between. The CDR3 sequence is 12 residues long. Germline V gene sequence: CDR1 SGHDN, CDR2 FVKESK.

CDR3 nucleotides: TGTGCCAGCAGCTCCTCGGACAGCATCAATCAGCCCCAGCATTTT. Its translation is CASSSSDSINQPQHF. The chain recombines TRBV7-9 with TRBJ1-5; a possible D gene is TRBD1 (6 bases). The germline gives CDR1 SEHNR, CDR2 FQNEAQ (reference sequence). The CDR3 covers 15 residues. Trimming left V 4 bases short and J 3 bases short, with 13 bases between.

The chain joins TRBV30 to TRBJ1-5, with D unresolved. Trimming pared 4 bases from V and 6 bases from J, leaving 16 bases between. The germline V gene encodes CDR1 GTSNPN and CDR2 SVGIG (reference sequence). The CDR3 sequence is 14 residues long. The CDR3 bases are TGTGCCTGGAATCGGGTCCTCGGGGTTCAGCCCCAGCATTTT. It codes for CAWNRVLGVQPQHF.

Only a few counts were recorded for this clone. The CDR3 region is CASSSTYMDEQFF. The CDR3, as DNA: TGTGCCAGCAGCTCAACCTATATGGATGAGCAGTTCTTC. The rearrangement links TRBV7-2 to TRBJ2-1; D is unresolved. Trimming took off 4 bases at V and 8 bases at J, with 12 bases between the two ends. The germline gives CDR1 SGHTA, CDR2 FQGNSA. This CDR3 contains 13 residues.

Written as DNA, the CDR3 is TGTGCCAGCAGTTTGGGCGGGTGGACAGCTAACACTGAAGCTTTCTTT. Residues: CASSLGGWTANTEAFF. J is TRBJ1-1 and V is TRBV27, with a tentative D call TRBD1 (6 bases). Germline values: CDR1 MNHEY, CDR2 SMNVEV (reference sequence). This CDR3 is 16 amino acids long. Trimming took 3 bases from V and 2 from J, leaving 16 bases between them.

The V and J genes are TRBV7-8 and TRBJ2-7, with unresolved D. This CDR3 has 14 residues. Deletions cut 5 bases from V and 6 bases from J, with 17 bases between. CDR1 and CDR2 from the germline V gene are SGHVS and FQNEAQ. CDR3 protein: CASSRTRTSSEQYF. The CDR3 DNA is TGTGCCAGCAGCCGTACCCGGACCAGCAGCGAGCAGTACTTC.

This chain links TRBV29-1 with TRBJ1-5; D not certain. The length of the CDR3 is 12 residues. Trimming cost V 7 bases and J 2 bases, with 9 bases left between them. Germline-derived CDR1 and CDR2 are SQVTM and ANQGSEA. The CDR3 DNA sequence: TGCAGCGCGGGTGGGGGCAATCAGCCCCAGCATTTT. This translates into CSAGGGNQPQHF.

The chain has TRBV11-2 and TRBJ2-7; D not certain. This CDR3 is built from 16 residues. Germline V gene data show CDR1 as SGHAT and CDR2 as FQNNGV. V gave up 1 base and J gave up 3 bases, with 16 bases separating them. The CDR3: CASSLGGTGRVYEQYF. CDR3 nucleotide sequence: TGTGCCAGCAGCTTAGGGGGAACGGGCAGAGTCTACGAGCAGTACTTC.

CDR3 nucleotide sequence: TGTGCCAGCAGCGTAGGGCTAGGAGAGACCCAGTACTTC. This translates into CASSVGLGETQYF. This chain uses TRBV9 with TRBJ2-5; D call uncertain. CDR3 length: 13 residues. The germline V and J ends were trimmed by 0 bases and 4 bases, with 7 bases remaining between them. Germline V gene data show CDR1 as SGDLS and CDR2 as YYNGEE.

This chain links TRBV6-4 with TRBJ1-2, with unresolved D. CDR3 length: 13 amino acids. CDR1 and CDR2 (germline): MRHNA, SNTAGT. Trimming took 7 bases from V and 4 from J, leaving 13 bases between them. CDR3 loop: CASTAGWGYGYTF. CDR3 coding DNA: TGTGCCAGCACGGCGGGTTGGGGCTATGGCTACACCTTC.

This chain uses TRBV27 with TRBJ1-1, with a tentative D call TRBD1 (6 bases). The CDR3 has 14 residues. Per germline, CDR1 MNHEY and CDR2 SMNVEV (reference sequence). Trimming pared 6 bases from V and 4 bases from J, leaving 15 bases between. The DNA for the CDR3 is TGTGCCAGCAGGCCTACAGGGCATGGCACTGAAGCTTTCTTT. Translated: CASRPTGHGTEAFF.

The CDR3 DNA reads as TGTGCCAGCAAGGAGTACACTGAAGCTTTCTTT. It is translated as CASKEYTEAFF. The chain uses TRBV12-3 or TRBV12-4 and TRBJ1-1; D not certain. V was pared by 7 bases and J by 3 bases, with 6 bases between. The CDR3 spans 11 residues.

The V call is TRBV5-5, the J call TRBJ1-1; TRBD1 agrees at 8 bases. Germline values: CDR1 SGHKS, CDR2 YYEKEE (reference sequence). Unmatched junction bases numbered 10, after V lost 2 bases and J lost 4 bases. This CDR3 region has 16 residues. This CDR3 reads CASSLADRGGGTEAFF. The CDR3 DNA follows: TGTGCCAGCAGCTTAGCCGACAGGGGCGGTGGCACTGAAGCTTTCTTT.

V gene TRBV12-1 combines with J gene TRBJ1-2; the table's D call of TRBD1 was not tested on the DNA. TRBV12-1 is listed as a pseudogene. The CDR3 runs to 17 residues. For the CDR3, the DNA is TGTGCCAGCAGCCCCCGACCCTGGACAGGGGAGGGCTATGGCTACACCTTC. Its translation is CASSPRPWTGEGYGYTF.

V is TRBV2 and J is TRBJ1-3; 7 bases match TRBD1. CDR3 length: 14 amino acids. The V and J ends lost 10 bases and 2 bases, in that order; junction bases with no gene match: 8. The germline gives CDR1 SNHLY, CDR2 FYNNEI. CDR3 amino acids: CATQGELAGNTIYF. In DNA, the CDR3 is TGTGCCACCCAGGGGGAACTGGCTGGAAACACCATATATTTT.

This chain uses TRBV28 with TRBJ1-1; 8 nucleotides align to TRBD1. The CDR3 loop spans 13 amino acids. V was pared by 6 bases and J by 8 bases, with 8 bases of the junction left unmatched. Germline-derived CDR1 and CDR2 are MDHEN and SYDVKM. This chain's CDR3 is CASSSGQGPEAFF. In DNA, the CDR3 is TGTGCCAGCAGCTCAGGACAGGGTCCCGAAGCTTTCTTT.

This sequence joins TRBV18 and TRBJ2-5; 10 bases line up with TRBD2. CDR3 length: 17 residues. Germline CDR1 and CDR2: KGHSH and LQKENI. Losses at the gene ends were 2 bases for V and 1 base for J; bases not matched to a gene: 7. CDR3 DNA: TGTGCCAGCTCACCAGGAAGTAGCGGGAGGATCCAAGAGACCCAGTACTTC. It specifies CASSPGSSGRIQETQYF.

This clone showed up just once. This chain connects TRBV4-2 to TRBJ1-2, with 9 bases identical to TRBD1. Germline assignment: CDR1 LGHNA and CDR2 YNFKEQ. The ends lost 2 bases at V and 3 bases at J; junction bases unmatched: 4. This CDR3 comprises 15 residues. The CDR3 loop reads CASSQRTGDDYGYTF. In DNA, the CDR3 is TGTGCCAGCAGCCAACGGACAGGGGATGACTATGGCTACACCTTC.